The 16 T cell receptor beta chains reported below all come from one sample, sequenced in a study of tumor-infiltrating lymphocytes in primary liver carcinoma. cDNA specific to TCR beta was made from about 550 ng of total RNA, with a constant-region primer employed for priming. TCR beta libraries came from three nested multiplex PCR rounds using slightly modified ARM-PCR. TRBV1-TRBV30 forward primers paired with a C-beta reverse primer were used in the first two PCR rounds, which ran roughly 9 cycles each. Via MiXCR, TCRdb re-called the multiplex PCR reads, giving one row per CDR3 protein. The sample lists approximately 300,000 distinct CDR3 sequences; approximately 65% were seen once. It was unsorted whole blood that yielded blood RNA, and germline DNA was also extracted. The material sequenced was peripheral blood. These receptors were taken from a man aged 40-50 years with primary liver carcinoma and hepatitis B virus infection.

This chain joins TRBV5-1 and TRBJ2-5; D gene uncertain. Per germline, CDR1 SGHRS and CDR2 YFSETQ. The CDR3 spans 14 residues. Trimming shortened V by 4 bases and J by 2 bases, and 12 bases separated the two germline ends. This CDR3 reads CASSQIRGQETQYF. The CDR3 coding sequence is TGCGCCAGCAGCCAAATCAGAGGACAAGAGACCCAGTACTTC.

V usage is TRBV29-1 and J usage is TRBJ2-5, with D possibly being TRBD1 or TRBD2 (5 bases each). The V end lost 7 bases, the J end lost 4 bases, and 13 bases lay between the germline ends. From germline, CDR1 is SQVTM and CDR2 ANQGSEA. The CDR3 runs 12 residues. CDR3 DNA: TGCAGCGGAGGGACGCCCGTAGAGACCCAGTACTTC. This codes for CSGGTPVETQYF.

The sample holds one count of this clonotype. The chain uses TRBV25-1 and TRBJ1-1; D uncertain. CDR3 length: 12 amino acids. Trimming took off 7 bases at V and 0 bases at J, with 6 bases between the two ends. Germline V gene lookup returns CDR1 MGHDK and CDR2 SYGVNS. CDR3 DNA sequence: TGTGCCAGCAACGGGTTGAACACTGAAGCTTTCTTT. Amino acid sequence: CASNGLNTEAFF.

About this clonotype itself: A read error may explain this, as a much larger clone is one base away. The CDR3 DNA reads as TGCAGCTTCTTGGGGAGGGACGGGGCGAACACCGGGGAGCTGTTTTTT. It translates to CSFLGRDGANTGELFF. The J gene is TRBJ2-2, the V gene TRBV29-1, with TRBD2 matching over 7 bases. Per germline, CDR1 SQVTM and CDR2 ANQGSEA. V gave up 8 bases and J gave up 0 bases; unmatched junction bases: 12. CDR3 length: 16 residues.

Turning to this clonotype: Its ends do not fully match the called genes, so a read error is possible. The CDR3 sequence: CVSSQPTGAINQPQHF. CDR3 DNA: TGCGTCAGCAGTCAGCCGACAGGGGCCATCAATCAGCCCCAGCATTTT. J is TRBJ1-5 and V is TRBV4-1; 8 bases agree with TRBD1. CDR3 length: 16 amino acids. Germline V gene lookup returns CDR1 MGHRA and CDR2 YSYEKL.

In the case of this clonotype: It may be a read error: a sequence one base away is much more abundant. The conserved closing phenylalanine or tryptophan is absent in this CDR3, likely reflecting a read error. The J gene is TRBJ1-5, the V gene TRBV12-3 or TRBV12-4, with D possibly being TRBD1 (5 bases). This CDR3 spans 13 amino acids. V was cut by 6 bases and J by 6 bases, with 12 bases left in between. The CDR3 loop is CASRGEGGQPQHS. The CDR3 bases are TGTGCCAGCAGGGGGGAGGGTGGTCAGCCCCAGCATTCT.

Worth noting for this clonotype: This clone may be a read error of a much larger clone one base away. The chain is built from TRBV10-3 and TRBJ2-5; D possibly corresponds to TRBD1 (6 bases). The CDR3 has 13 residues. Germline CDR1 and CDR2: ENHRY and SYGVKD. CDR3 nucleotides: TGTGTCTCCCGTCCCCAGGGGCGGGAGACCCAGTACTTC. This translates into CVSRPQGRETQYF.

The rearrangement links TRBV5-1 to TRBJ1-1; the D is unclear. The CDR3 sequence is 14 residues long. The V end was cut by 1 base, the J end by 4 bases, with 11 bases between. Germline V gives CDR1 SGHRS, CDR2 YFSETQ. CDR3 residues: CASSLSASPTEAFF. CDR3 nucleotides: TGCGCCAGCAGCTTGTCCGCCAGCCCCACTGAAGCTTTCTTT.

As for this clonotype: A read error may explain this, as a much larger clone is one base away. The chain has TRBV6-6 and TRBJ2-1; 11 bases map to TRBD2. This CDR3 has 16 amino acids. The V gene's germline CDR1 is MNHNY and CDR2 SVGAGI (reference sequence). The V gene end was trimmed by 3 bases and the J gene end by 6 bases; junction bases not matched to a gene: 7. The CDR3 DNA is TGTGCCAGCAGTTATTATAGCGGGAGGGCGGGCAATGAGCAGTTCTTC. Translated: CASSYYSGRAGNEQFF.

Note on this clonotype: At one of its ends the junction is not consistent with the germline gene, which may arise from a read error. The rearrangement links TRBV4-1 to TRBJ2-3; 8 bases fit TRBD2. Germline lookup yields CDR1 MGHRA and CDR2 YSYEKL. The length of the CDR3 is 15 residues. DNA of the CDR3: TGCGCCAGCAGCCAATTCCGGGGGGGGGCAGATAGGCAGTATTTT. This gives the protein CASSQFRGGADRQYF.

A few counts support this clonotype. Given a much more abundant clone one base away, this may be a read error. For the CDR3, the DNA is TGCAGCGTTGACAGTACCTCGAACACTGGAGCTTTCTTT. It is translated as CSVDSTSNTGAFF. The chain joins TRBV29-1 to TRBJ1-1; no firm D call. CDR3 size: 13 residues. Per the germline V gene, CDR1 is SQVTM and CDR2 is ANQGSEA.

Of note for this clonotype: Being one base from a much bigger clone, this may be a read error. This chain uses TRBV4-1 with TRBJ2-7; weak D call: TRBD1 (6 bases). The V end lost 1 base, the J end lost 6 bases, and 19 bases lay between the germline ends. The germline V gene has CDR1 MGHRA and CDR2 YSYEKL. CDR3 length: 16 residues. CDR3 residues: CASSQGDKSPWGEQYF. DNA of the CDR3: TGCGCCAGCAGCCAAGGGGACAAGTCGCCTTGGGGCGAGCAGTACTTC.

To note about this clonotype: The germline gene is not matched at one end of the junction; a read error may be the cause. The J gene is TRBJ2-3, the V gene TRBV5-4; 9 nucleotides line up with TRBD1. The CDR3 spans 15 residues. In germline, CDR1 is SGHNT, CDR2 YYREEE (reference sequence). The CDR3: CACSSGQGTSDTQYF. For the CDR3, the DNA is TGTGCCTGCAGCTCCGGACAGGGGACGTCAGATACGCAGTATTTT.

A word on this clonotype: An end of the junction does not agree with germline; a read error may underlie this. The chain employs TRBV6-5 and TRBJ2-7; no reliable D call. This CDR3 comprises 13 residues. The germline gives CDR1 MNHEY, CDR2 SVGAGI. CDR3 sequence: CASSPGPRYEQNF. DNA for the CDR3: TGTGCCAGCAGTCCCGGACCCAGGTACGAGCAGAACTTC.

The chain recombines TRBV6-1 with TRBJ1-1, with 7 bases fitting TRBD1. The CDR3 sequence is 19 residues long. In germline, CDR1 is MNHNS, CDR2 SASEGT. J gave up 7 bases and V 4 bases, and 24 bases lay outside the gene matches. CDR3 sequence reads: CASSAPPCRQGVQGGEAFF. CDR3 coding DNA: TGTGCCAGCAGTGCACCCCCCTGTAGGCAGGGGGTCCAGGGAGGTGAAGCTTTCTTT.

CDR3 in amino acids: CASSQDPGSRTPIGKNIQYF. In DNA, the CDR3 is TGTGCCAGCAGCCAAGATCCGGGTAGCCGAACCCCCATAGGCAAAAACATTCAGTACTTC. The V call is TRBV14, the J call TRBJ2-4; no reliable D call. This CDR3 is built from 20 residues. Germline V gene data show CDR1 as SGHDN and CDR2 as FVKESK. Trimming stripped 0 bases from V and 3 bases from J, with 24 bases between.